The entry below describes one T cell receptor (beta chain). Its cognate antigen is unknown. This sample stems from a study of T cells in Graves' hyperthyroidism and ophthalmopathy. TCR beta CDR3 regions were amplified from RNA transcripts. An initial round of RT-PCR targeting the TCR CDR3 relied on the HTBI primer set. TCRdb independently ran MiXCR on the multiplex PCR reads; one entry per CDR3 protein. Counted here are hundreds of thousands of distinct CDR3 sequences, about half occurring once; the ten biggest clones make up nearly 8.5%. A lack of ophthalmopathy progression within 18 months defined stable Graves' hyperthyroidism. Looked up from germline, CDR1 is LNHDA and CDR2 is SQIVND (reference sequence). This CDR3 has 17 amino acids. V lost 5 bases to trimming and J lost 4 bases, with 21 bases between them. Study-wide findings and caveats: With a median lead of around 6.7 months before onset, the model predicted ophthalmopathy.

This chain links TRBV19 with TRBJ1-5; D is perhaps TRBD1 (6 bases). The TCR originated in a woman younger than 30 with Graves' hyperthyroidism. The sequencing sample was made of peripheral blood or thyroid tissue (not recorded which). CDR3 coding DNA: TGTGCCAGTAGTGCCACCAGCAGTGGGGGGCCAAATCAGCCCCAGCATTTT. Translated, it gives CASSATSSGGPNQPQHF.